The text below deals with one T cell receptor (beta chain). The data are from a study of blood T cell repertoires in COVID-19. The data were produced by immunoSEQ multiplex PCR, yet TCRdb's version contains in-frame clones alone and is incomplete. The table lists over 45,000 clones, around 83% of them singletons. The sample comprised peripheral blood. The sequence was collected from a man between 60 and 75 years old with active COVID-19.

The CDR3: CASSAQEETQYF. The CDR3 DNA reads TGTGCCAGCAGTGCACAAGAAGAGACCCAGTACTTC. The chain is built from TRBV6-2 or TRBV6-3 and TRBJ2-5; D remains ambiguous. The CDR3 loop spans 12 amino acids. Trimming pared 5 bases from V and 3 bases from J, leaving 7 bases between. CDR1 and CDR2 (germline): MNHEY, SVGEGT.